Sequencing of this T cell receptor (beta chain) was carried out in a study of cytomegalovirus exposure and HLA in healthy donors (dated by TCRdb to 2015 to 2018). At the level of the whole study: According to a later analysis, one platform produced both the roughly 130 validation repertoires and the 550 to 800 repertoires of the first cohort. The study was designed to test whether signatures of past pathogen exposure could be identified by cataloging public T cell receptors. A separate validation cohort of roughly 110 different subjects was used in addition to the approximately 670-subject first cohort. The study combined high-throughput TCR immunosequencing, statistical association of individual TCRs with disease status, and machine learning to predict cytomegalovirus infection status. Study-level results and caveats: Of the cluster scores, roughly 93% were above 0 in a later analysis, which found that TCRs clustered in the first cohort also tended to co-occur in the 95 to 150 validation repertoires. The study listed 164 TCR beta chains as associated with cytomegalovirus. A later analysis had no HLA typing for the validation cohort, so co-occurrence there was scored across all 120 or so repertoires. While some public TCRs were present in many individuals, most TCR sequences turned up only very rarely across donors. The authors suggested that the approach could potentially be extended to other disease states and immunological phenotypes. Cytomegalovirus status was reported to be diagnosed by the classifier with high specificity and sensitivity in both the original and validation cohorts. In vitro tests confirmed that a few of the cytomegalovirus-associated TCR beta chains recognize cytomegalovirus antigens.

Library prep was done by the immunoSEQ multiplex PCR assay. Per the authors' processing: A statistical classification framework was built for diagnosing cytomegalovirus status from the catalog of TCR beta chain sequences. TCRdb mirrors the immuneACCESS table, restricted to in-frame sequences. Some clones are absent from its copies; in checked studies, under half trace to an unresolved V gene, and the reason for the others is unknown. Clone size and the V and J calls come from that table; the DNA yielded D and trimming. The sample contains some 160,000 clones, 91% of them found a single time. The ten largest clones capture about 0.64% of the sample. Comments on this clone: Its binding antigen is unknown. No base qualities exist here, and no much larger clone lies one base off it.

Via the germline V gene, CDR1 is SGHTA and CDR2 FQGTGA. Including the terminal cysteine and phenylalanine, the CDR3 comprises 14 residues. The entry retains the CDR3 DNA only, 42 bases that are in frame from base 1. The trim is 5 bases for V and 1 base for J, with a gap of 11 bases between the germline ends. Donors formed part of the validation cohort, which comprised over a hundred subjects and was distinct from the first cohort of several hundred subjects. The sample consisted of PBMCs. This TCR was recovered from a man aged 18 to 29 in good health and CMV-seronegative. Here the chain combines TRBV7-3 and TRBJ1-1, and possibly TRBD1, on 6 matching bases. The CDR3 corresponds to CASSPDRRNTEAFF. The bases read TGTGCCAGCAGCCCCGACAGGAGGAACACTGAAGCTTTCTTT.